This TCR beta chain derives from a study of shared clonotypes between healthy human individuals. Study-level information: Each donor's CD8 memory used one plate, CD8 naive two, each CD4 subset three.

The CDR3 length is 18 residues. V shed 0 bases and J shed 4 bases, with 22 bases lying between them. The V gene's germline CDR1 is MNHNS and CDR2 SASEGT. Here immunoSEQ multiplex PCR was the method, and the copy in TCRdb shows in-frame clones only, minus some. The table shows 170,000 or so clones, with approximately 70% occurring only once. This sequence joins TRBV6-1 and TRBJ2-7; D possibly matches TRBD1 or TRBD2 (7 bases each). The sample was memory CD4+ T cells sorted from blood. The subset was: CD45RA-negative fraction. The receptor was isolated from a man aged 25-40 years in good health. The CDR3 DNA reads as TGTGCCAGCAGTGAAGCTCAGGGGGGAGGGCCGGGAACTTACGAGCAGTACTTC. Translation: CASSEAQGGGPGTYEQYF.